This paragraph reports one T cell receptor beta chain. This specimen includes other DNA sequences encoding the same CDR3. This sample is drawn from a study of blood T cell repertoires in COVID-19. Germline V gene data show CDR1 as MNHEY and CDR2 as SVGAGI. Trimming cost V 9 bases and J 2 bases; bases outside gene matches: 2. This CDR3 spans 12 amino acids. Repertoires were generated with immunoSEQ multiplex PCR, while TCRdb's copy carries only in-frame clones and drops some. The sample records roughly 380,000 clones, 70% to 85% being singletons. The sequencing sample was made of peripheral blood. The gene calls are TRBV6-5 and TRBJ1-2, with 8 bases fitting TRBD1. This clonotype was obtained from a human donor with acute or convalescent COVID-19. The donor label of this sample is uncertain. DNA of the CDR3: TGTGCCAGTAGGACAGGGAACTATGGCTACACCTTC. Amino acids: CASRTGNYGYTF.